This T cell receptor (beta chain) stems from a study of blood T cells in healthy people across ages. Study-wide results and limits: Getting older went along with TCR beta diversity per million T cells dropping roughly linearly. A strong correlation between TCR beta diversity and naive T cell percentage was seen.

This clonotype was found many times. Antigen: not known. It was around 9 milliliters of peripheral blood that were drawn from each donor. V lost 0 bases to trimming and J lost 11 bases, with 4 bases between them. This CDR3 region has 9 residues. Germline CDR1 reads SQVTM; CDR2 reads ANQGSEA. Using a J-beta primer mix together with a sample-barcoded 5' primer, a second PCR was run for roughly 6 to 12 cycles. Each of the cDNA molecules was tagged by a template-switch adaptor with 12 random nucleotides. TCRdb independently ran MiXCR on the 5' RACE reads; one entry per CDR3 protein. The table has over 500,000 distinct CDR3 sequences, more than 45% seen once.

The source material was blood. This TCR was recovered from a woman over 75 in good health. J is TRBJ2-5 and V is TRBV29-1; D not certain. The CDR3 DNA follows: TGCAGCGTTGAAGAATGGCAGTACTTC. Amino acid sequence: CSVEEWQYF.